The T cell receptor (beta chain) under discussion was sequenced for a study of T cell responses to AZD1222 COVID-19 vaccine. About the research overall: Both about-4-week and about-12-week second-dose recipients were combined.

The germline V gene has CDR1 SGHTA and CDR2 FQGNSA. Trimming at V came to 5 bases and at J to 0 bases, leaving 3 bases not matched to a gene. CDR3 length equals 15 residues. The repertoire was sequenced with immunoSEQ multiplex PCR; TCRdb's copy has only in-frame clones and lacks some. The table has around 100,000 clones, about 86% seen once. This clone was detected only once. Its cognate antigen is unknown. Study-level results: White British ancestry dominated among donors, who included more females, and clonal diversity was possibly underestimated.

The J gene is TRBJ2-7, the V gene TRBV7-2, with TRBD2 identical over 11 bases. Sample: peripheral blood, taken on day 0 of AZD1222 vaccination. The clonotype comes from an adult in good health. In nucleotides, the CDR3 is TGTGCCAGCAGCACCGGGACTAGCGGCTCCTACGAGCAGTACTTC. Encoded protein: CASSTGTSGSYEQYF. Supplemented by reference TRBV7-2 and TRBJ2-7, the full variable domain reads GAGVSQSPSNKVTEKGKDVELRCDPISGHTALYWYRQSLGQGLEFLIYFQGNSAPDKSGLPSDRFSAERTGGSVSTLTIQRTQQEDSAVYLCASSTGTSGSYEQYFGPGTRLTVT.